This T cell receptor beta chain appears in the sequencing data of a study of blood T cell repertoires in COVID-19 (dated by TCRdb to the early 2020s). In the study overall: Collaborator samples came from the United States, Italy and Spain and covered acute and convalescent phases of COVID-19. The sample metadata nearly always contained a de-identified subject ID, COVID-19 status, age in years and sex. The dataset comprised deeply sampled blood TCRbeta repertoires from subjects exposed to, actively infected with, or recovered from COVID-19. Samples came from the ongoing ImmuneRACE study (first 160 participants) plus 1,254 subjects from 6 global collaborators. The prospective study material was composed of cDNA or gDNA derived from T cells, B-cell-depleted T cells, or PBMCs. The repertoires were released in a freely available public database meant as a resource for research on the immune response to SARS-CoV-2. HLA class I and class II types, where available, came from metadata supplied by the sample provider rather than from assay-based typing. Overall study results and their limits: The amount of clinical and demographic metadata varied by source and participant and was provided uncurated.

Each collaborating institution followed its own protocols to collect whole blood in K2EDTA tubes. For TCRbeta analysis, collaborators shipped samples as frozen whole blood, isolated PBMCs, or DNA extracted from either of those sample types. The count of this clone is one. Its antigen remains undetermined. No base quality values were provided; no much bigger clone lies one nucleotide off. The CDR3 holds 13 amino acids from the cysteine to the phenylalanine. Only the CDR3 DNA stays, 39 bases, in frame from base 1. The germline V gene gives CDR1 as SGHAT and CDR2 as FQNNGV. After removal of 5 bases from V and 6 bases from J, the junction retains 5 bases not matched to a gene. TCRbeta CDR3 regions were amplified from genomic DNA using the immunoSEQ Assay, a bias-controlled multiplex PCR. Turning to the authors' computational methods: Nucleated cell counts per sample were estimated from amplification of reference gene primers within the assay. To quantify the absolute abundance of each unique TCRbeta CDR3 rearrangement, sequence reads were collapsed and filtered. For each sample, productive Simpson clonality was calculated by taking the square root of Simpson's diversity index across productive rearrangements. As stored in TCRdb, this immuneACCESS dataset retains in-frame rearrangements with V and J assigned. A fraction of the clones does not appear; measured against another copy, unresolved V genes explain less than half of the discrepancy, and the remainder lacks a known reason. The V and J calls and clone size were taken over from that table, and D and trimming were inferred from the DNA. The sample contains roughly 49,000 clones, roughly 84% of them found a single time. Roughly 1.5% of the sample comes from the top ten.

The sequenced material came from peripheral blood. The sequence was collected from a man aged 50 to 60 with acute or convalescent COVID-19. The V and J genes are TRBV11-2 and TRBJ2-3; 7 central nucleotides agree with TRBD2. The base sequence is TGTGCCAGCAGCGGTAGCGGGTGGGATACGCAGTATTTT. This codes for CASSGSGWDTQYF.